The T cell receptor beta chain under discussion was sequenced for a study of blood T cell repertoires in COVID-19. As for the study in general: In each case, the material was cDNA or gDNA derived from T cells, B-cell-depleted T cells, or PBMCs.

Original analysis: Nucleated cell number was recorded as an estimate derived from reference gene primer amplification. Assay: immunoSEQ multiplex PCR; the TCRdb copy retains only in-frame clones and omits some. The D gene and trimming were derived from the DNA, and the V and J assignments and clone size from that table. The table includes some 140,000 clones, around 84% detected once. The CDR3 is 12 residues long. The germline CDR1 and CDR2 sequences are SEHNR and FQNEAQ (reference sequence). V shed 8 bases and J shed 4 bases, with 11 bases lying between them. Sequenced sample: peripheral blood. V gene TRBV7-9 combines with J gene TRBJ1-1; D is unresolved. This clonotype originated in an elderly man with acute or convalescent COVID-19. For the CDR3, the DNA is TGTGCCAGCTTATTGTGGAGCACTGAAGCTTTCTTT. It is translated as CASLLWSTEAFF. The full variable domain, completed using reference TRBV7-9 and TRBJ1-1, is DTGVSQNPRHKITKRGQNVTFRCDPISEHNRLYWYRQTLGQGPEFLTYFQNEAQLEKSRLLSDRFSAERPKGSFSTLEIQRTEQGDSAMYLCASLLWSTEAFFGQGTRLTVV.